This T cell receptor beta chain was recorded in a study of OX40 agonist ivuxolimab in advanced cancers. Data came from immunoSEQ multiplex PCR; TCRdb stores just in-frame clones and leaves some out. The data contain just over 14,000 clones, roughly 89% of them singletons. The V end was cut by 7 bases, the J end by 4 bases, with 12 bases between. Germline CDR1 is SGHKS and CDR2 is YYEKEE (reference sequence). The CDR3 sequence is 13 residues long. Sequenced material: CD4+ or CD8+ T cells sorted from blood, taken in a trial of the OX40 agonist ivuxolimab. The sequence derives from an adult with an advanced solid tumor such as melanoma, head and neck, liver or kidney cancer. The chain employs TRBV5-5 and TRBJ2-1; unclear D gene. CDR3 sequence (DNA): TGTGCCAGCTTACGGCCAGATTACAATGAGCAGTTCTTC. As protein: CASLRPDYNEQFF.